Listed here is a single T cell receptor beta chain. This clone's antigen is unknown. It has no much larger one-base neighbor in the sample; base qualities were not kept. Ends trimmed: V by 7 bases, J by 7 bases; bases unmatched to a gene: 11. Reading from cysteine to phenylalanine, the CDR3 counts 14 amino acids. The retained sequence is limited to the CDR3, 42 bases, with the frame set at the first base. For CDR1 and CDR2, the germline V gene lists KGHDR and SFDVKD. The protocol used for the library was the immunoSEQ multiplex PCR assay. The source is immuneACCESS, and TCRdb retained only in-frame sequences with V and J called. Part of the clones is not carried over; for the studies checked, unresolved V genes explain less than half of this, and the remainder is unexplained. Across this sample there are over 100,000 clones, with 80% to 95% seen only once. The ten largest account for roughly 2.5% of the sample.

This sample is part of a study of control samples from healthy donors and cancer patients (dated by TCRdb to the early 2020s). The sequence joins TRBV24-1 to TRBJ2-5, with 7 junctional bases fitting TRBD1. Sequencing was performed on blood. This receptor was identified in a man between 40 and 49 years old in good health. The CDR3 is CATRDLRGSGTQYF. DNA sequence: TGTGCCACCAGAGACCTCAGGGGGAGTGGGACCCAGTACTTC.